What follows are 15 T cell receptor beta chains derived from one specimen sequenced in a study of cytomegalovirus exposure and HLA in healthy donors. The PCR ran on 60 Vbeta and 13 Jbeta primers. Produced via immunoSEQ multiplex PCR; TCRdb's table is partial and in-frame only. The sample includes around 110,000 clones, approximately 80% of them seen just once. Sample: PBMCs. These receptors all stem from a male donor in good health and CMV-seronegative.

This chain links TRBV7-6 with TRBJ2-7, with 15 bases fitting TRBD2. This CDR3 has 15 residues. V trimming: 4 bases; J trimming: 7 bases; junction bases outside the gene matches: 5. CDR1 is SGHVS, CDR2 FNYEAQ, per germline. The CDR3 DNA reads TGTGCCAGCAGCTCCGGACTAGCGGGAGGGAATGAGCAGTACTTC. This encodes CASSSGLAGGNEQYF.

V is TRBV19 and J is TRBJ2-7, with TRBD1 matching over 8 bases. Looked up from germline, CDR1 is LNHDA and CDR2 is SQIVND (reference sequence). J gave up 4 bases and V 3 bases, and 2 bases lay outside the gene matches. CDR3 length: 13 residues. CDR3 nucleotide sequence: TGTGCCAGTAGTATGTGGACAGGGTACGAGCAGTACTTC. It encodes CASSMWTGYEQYF. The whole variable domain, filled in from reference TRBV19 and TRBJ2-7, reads DGGITQSPKYLFRKEGQNVTLSCEQNLNHDAMYWYRQDPGQGLRLIYYSQIVNDFQKGDIAEGYSVSREKKESFPLTVTSAQKNPTAFYLCASSMWTGYEQYFGPGTRLTVT.

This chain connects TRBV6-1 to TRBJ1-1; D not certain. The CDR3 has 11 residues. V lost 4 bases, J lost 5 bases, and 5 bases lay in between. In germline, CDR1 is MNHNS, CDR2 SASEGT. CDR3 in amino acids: CASSAGTEAFF. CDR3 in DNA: TGTGCCAGCAGTGCCGGGACTGAAGCTTTCTTT.

The CDR3 protein is CASYRWDTEAFF. CDR3 coding DNA: TGTGCCAGCTACAGGTGGGACACTGAAGCTTTCTTT. The chain couples TRBV2 to TRBJ1-1; weak D call: TRBD1 (5 bases). V shed 8 bases and J shed 3 bases, with 10 bases lying between them. Germline loops: CDR1 SNHLY, CDR2 FYNNEI. The CDR3 is 12 residues long.

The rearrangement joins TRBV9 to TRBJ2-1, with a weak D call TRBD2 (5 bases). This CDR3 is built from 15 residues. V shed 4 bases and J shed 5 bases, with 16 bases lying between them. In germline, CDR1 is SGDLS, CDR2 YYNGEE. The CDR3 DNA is TGTGCCAGCAGCCCGCGGGTGGGCCTGGACAATGAGCAGTTCTTC. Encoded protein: CASSPRVGLDNEQFF. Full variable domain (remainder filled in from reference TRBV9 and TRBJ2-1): DSGVTQTPKHLITATGQRVTLRCSPRSGDLSVYWYQQSLDQGLQFLIQYYNGEERAKGNILERFSAQQFPDLHSELNLSSLELGDSALYFCASSPRVGLDNEQFFGPGTRLTVL.

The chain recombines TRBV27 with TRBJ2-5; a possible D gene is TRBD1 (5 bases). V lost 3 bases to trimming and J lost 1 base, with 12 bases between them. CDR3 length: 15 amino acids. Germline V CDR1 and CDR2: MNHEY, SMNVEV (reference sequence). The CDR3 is CASSFSRAPQETQYF. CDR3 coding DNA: TGTGCCAGCAGTTTCAGCAGGGCACCCCAAGAGACCCAGTACTTC.

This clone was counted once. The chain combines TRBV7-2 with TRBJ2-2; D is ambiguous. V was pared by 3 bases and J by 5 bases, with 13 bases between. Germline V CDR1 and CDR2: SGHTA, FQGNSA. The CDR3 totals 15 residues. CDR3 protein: CASSFPPLTTGELFF. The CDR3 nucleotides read TGTGCCAGCAGCTTTCCCCCTCTAACGACCGGGGAGCTGTTTTTT.

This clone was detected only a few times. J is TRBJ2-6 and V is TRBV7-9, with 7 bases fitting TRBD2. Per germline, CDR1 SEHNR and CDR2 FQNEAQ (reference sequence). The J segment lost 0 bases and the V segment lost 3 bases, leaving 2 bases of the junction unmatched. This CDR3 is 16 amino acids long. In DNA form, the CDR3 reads TGTGCCAGCAGCTTGGGAGGGAGCTCTGGGGCCAACGTCCTGACTTTC. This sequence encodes CASSLGGSSGANVLTF.

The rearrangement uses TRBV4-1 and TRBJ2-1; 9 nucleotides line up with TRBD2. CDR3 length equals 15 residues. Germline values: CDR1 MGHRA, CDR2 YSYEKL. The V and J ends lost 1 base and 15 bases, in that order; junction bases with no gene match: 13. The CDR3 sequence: CASSQVAGESRGGFF. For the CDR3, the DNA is TGCGCCAGCAGCCAAGTAGCGGGAGAGTCCAGAGGAGGGTTCTTC.

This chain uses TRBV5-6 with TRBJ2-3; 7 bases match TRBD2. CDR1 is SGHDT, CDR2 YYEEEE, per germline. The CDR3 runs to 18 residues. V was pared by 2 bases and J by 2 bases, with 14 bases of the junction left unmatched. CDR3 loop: CASSFEGGVIKHTDTQYF. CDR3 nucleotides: TGTGCCAGCAGCTTTGAGGGAGGGGTGATTAAACACACAGATACGCAGTATTTT.

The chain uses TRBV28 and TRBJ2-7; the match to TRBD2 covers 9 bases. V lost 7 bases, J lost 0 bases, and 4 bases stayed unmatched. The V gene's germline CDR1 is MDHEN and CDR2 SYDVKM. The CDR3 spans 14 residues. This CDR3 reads CASITAGGSYEQYF. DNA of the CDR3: TGTGCCAGCATTACAGCGGGGGGCTCCTACGAGCAGTACTTC.

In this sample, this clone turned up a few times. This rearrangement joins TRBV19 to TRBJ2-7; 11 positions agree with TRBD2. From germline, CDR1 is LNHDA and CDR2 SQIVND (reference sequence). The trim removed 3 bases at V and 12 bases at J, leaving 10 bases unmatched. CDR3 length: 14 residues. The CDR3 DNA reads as TGTGCCAGTAGTATTAGCGGGAGGGCCCCCTTCGTGTACTTC. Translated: CASSISGRAPFVYF.

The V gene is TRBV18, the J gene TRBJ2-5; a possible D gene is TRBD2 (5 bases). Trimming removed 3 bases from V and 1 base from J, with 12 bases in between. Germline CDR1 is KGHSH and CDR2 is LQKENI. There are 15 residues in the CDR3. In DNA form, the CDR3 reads TGTGCCAGCTCACCCCCGAGAGGAGGCCAAGAGACCCAGTACTTC. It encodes CASSPPRGGQETQYF.

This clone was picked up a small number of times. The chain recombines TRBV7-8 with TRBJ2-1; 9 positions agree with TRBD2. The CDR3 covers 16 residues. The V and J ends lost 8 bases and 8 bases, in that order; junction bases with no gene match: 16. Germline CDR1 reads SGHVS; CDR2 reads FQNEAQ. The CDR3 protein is CASFRASGVYRDEQFF. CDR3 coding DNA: TGTGCCAGCTTCCGGGCTAGCGGGGTCTATAGGGATGAGCAGTTCTTC.

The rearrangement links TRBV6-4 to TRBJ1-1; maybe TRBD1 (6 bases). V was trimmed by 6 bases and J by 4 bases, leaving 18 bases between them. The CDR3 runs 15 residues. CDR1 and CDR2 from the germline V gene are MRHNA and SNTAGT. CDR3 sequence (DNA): TGTGCCAGCAGGAAGGACAGCGCCGTAGGCACTGAAGCTTTCTTT. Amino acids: CASRKDSAVGTEAFF.